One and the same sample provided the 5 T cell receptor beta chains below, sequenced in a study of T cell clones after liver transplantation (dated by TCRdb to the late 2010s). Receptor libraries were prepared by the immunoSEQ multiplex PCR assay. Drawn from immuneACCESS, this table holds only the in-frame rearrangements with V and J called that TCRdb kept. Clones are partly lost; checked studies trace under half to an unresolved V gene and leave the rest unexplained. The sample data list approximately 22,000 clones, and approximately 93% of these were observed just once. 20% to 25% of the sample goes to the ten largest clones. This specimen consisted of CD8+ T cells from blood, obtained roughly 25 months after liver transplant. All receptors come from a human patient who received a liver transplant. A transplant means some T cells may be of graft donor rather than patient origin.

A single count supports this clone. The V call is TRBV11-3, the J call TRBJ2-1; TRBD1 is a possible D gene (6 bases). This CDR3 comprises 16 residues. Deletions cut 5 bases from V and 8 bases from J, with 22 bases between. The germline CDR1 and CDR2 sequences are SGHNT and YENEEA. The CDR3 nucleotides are TGTGCCAGCAGCACCCGGACAGCCCCCCATAGCGATGAGCAGTTCTTC. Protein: CASSTRTAPHSDEQFF.

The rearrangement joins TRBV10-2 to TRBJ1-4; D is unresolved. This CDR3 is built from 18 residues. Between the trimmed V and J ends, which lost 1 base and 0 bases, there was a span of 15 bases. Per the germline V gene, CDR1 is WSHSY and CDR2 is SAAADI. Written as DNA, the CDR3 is TGCGCCAGCAGTGAGTTTCCCTTGCTAGAGGCAACTAATGAAAAACTGTTTTTT. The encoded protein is CASSEFPLLEATNEKLFF.

In nucleotides, the CDR3 is TGTGCCAGCAGTCGAGATCAGGGGGTCGATGAGCAGTTCTTC. Its translation: CASSRDQGVDEQFF. The rearrangement joins TRBV28 to TRBJ2-1; 7 bases align to TRBD1. J was trimmed by 8 bases and V by 5 bases; bases with no gene match: 9. This CDR3 is 14 amino acids long. Germline V gives CDR1 MDHEN, CDR2 SYDVKM.

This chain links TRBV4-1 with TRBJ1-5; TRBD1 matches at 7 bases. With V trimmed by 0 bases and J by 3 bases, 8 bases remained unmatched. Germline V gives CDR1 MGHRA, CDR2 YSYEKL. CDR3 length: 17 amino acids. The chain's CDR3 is CASSQDPGQNFNQPQHF. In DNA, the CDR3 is TGCGCCAGCAGCCAAGACCCGGGACAGAACTTCAATCAGCCCCAGCATTTT.

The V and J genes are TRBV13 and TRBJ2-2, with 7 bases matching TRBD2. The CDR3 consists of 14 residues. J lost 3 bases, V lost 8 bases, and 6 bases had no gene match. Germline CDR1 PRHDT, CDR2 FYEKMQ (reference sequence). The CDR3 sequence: CASLRGEDTGELFF. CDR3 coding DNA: TGTGCCAGCCTCCGGGGGGAAGACACCGGGGAGCTGTTTTTT.